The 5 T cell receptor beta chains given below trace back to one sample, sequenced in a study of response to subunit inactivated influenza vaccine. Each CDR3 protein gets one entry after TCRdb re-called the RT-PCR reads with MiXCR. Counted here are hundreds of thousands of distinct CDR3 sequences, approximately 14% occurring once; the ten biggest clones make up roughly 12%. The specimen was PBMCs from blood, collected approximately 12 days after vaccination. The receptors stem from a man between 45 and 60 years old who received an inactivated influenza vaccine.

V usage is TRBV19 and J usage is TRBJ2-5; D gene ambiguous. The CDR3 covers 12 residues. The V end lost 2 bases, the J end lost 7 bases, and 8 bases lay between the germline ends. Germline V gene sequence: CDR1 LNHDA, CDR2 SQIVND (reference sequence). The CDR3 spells CASSISDRTQYF. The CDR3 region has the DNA TGTGCCAGTAGTATATCGGACCGGACCCAGTACTTC.

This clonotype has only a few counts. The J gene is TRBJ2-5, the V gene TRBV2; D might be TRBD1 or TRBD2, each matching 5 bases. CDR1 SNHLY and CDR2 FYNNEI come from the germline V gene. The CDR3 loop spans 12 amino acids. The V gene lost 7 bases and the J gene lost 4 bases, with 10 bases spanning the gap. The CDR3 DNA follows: TGTGCCAGCATCGGGGCAGGAGAGACCCAGTACTTC. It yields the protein CASIGAGETQYF.

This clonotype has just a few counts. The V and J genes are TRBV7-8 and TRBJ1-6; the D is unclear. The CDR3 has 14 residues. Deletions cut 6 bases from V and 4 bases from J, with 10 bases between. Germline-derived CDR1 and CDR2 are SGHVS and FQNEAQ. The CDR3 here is CASREASYNSPLHF. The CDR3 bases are TGTGCCAGCAGGGAGGCATCTTATAATTCACCCCTCCACTTT.

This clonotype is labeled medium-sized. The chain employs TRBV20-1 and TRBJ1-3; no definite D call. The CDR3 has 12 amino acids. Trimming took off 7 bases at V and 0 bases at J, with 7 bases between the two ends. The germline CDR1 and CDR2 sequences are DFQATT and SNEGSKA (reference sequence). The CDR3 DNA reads TGCAGTGTTCCTTTCTCTGGAAACACCATATATTTT. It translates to CSVPFSGNTIYF.

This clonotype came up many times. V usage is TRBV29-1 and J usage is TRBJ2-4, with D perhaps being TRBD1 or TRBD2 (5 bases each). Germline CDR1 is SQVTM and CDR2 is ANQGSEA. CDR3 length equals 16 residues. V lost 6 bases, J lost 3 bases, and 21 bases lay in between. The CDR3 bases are TGCAGCGTCCCCGGATTCGGGGCCGGTGGCAAAAACATTCAGTACTTC. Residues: CSVPGFGAGGKNIQYF.